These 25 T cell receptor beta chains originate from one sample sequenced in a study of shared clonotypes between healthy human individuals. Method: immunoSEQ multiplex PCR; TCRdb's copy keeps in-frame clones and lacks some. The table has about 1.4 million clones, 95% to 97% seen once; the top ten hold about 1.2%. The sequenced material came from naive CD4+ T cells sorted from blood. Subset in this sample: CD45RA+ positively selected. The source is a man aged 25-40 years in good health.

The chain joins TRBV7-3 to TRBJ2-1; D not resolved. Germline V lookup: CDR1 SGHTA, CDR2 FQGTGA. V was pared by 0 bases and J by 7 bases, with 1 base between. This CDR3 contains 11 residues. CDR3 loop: CASSLTNEQFF. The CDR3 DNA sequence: TGTGCCAGCAGCTTAACGAATGAGCAGTTCTTC.

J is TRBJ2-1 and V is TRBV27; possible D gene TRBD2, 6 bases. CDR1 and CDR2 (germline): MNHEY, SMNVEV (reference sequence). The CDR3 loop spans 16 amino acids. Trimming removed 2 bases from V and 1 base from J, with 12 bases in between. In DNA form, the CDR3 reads TGTGCCAGCAGTTTACCCGGGAGAGGATCCTACAATGAGCAGTTCTTC. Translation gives CASSLPGRGSYNEQFF.

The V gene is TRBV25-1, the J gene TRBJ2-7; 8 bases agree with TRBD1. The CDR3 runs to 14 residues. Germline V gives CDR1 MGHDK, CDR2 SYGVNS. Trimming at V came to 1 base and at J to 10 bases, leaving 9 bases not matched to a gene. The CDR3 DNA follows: TGTGCCAGCAGTGAATCCCCTGGACAGGGCGACCAGTACTTC. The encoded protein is CASSESPGQGDQYF.

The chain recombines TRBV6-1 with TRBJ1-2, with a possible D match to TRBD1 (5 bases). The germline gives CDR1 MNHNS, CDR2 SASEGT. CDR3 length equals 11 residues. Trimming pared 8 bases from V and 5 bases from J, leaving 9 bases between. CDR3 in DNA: TGTGCCAGCTGCAGGGTGTATGGCTACACCTTC. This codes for CASCRVYGYTF.

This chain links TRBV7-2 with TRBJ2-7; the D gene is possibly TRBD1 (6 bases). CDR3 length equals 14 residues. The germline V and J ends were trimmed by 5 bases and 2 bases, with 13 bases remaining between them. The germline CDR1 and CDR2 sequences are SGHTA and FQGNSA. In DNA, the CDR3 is TGTGCCAGCAGCCTCAGGGGAAACCCCTACGAGCAGTACTTC. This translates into CASSLRGNPYEQYF.

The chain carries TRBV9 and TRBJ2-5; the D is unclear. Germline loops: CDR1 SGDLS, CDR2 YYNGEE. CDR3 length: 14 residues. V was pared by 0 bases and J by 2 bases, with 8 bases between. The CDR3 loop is CASSVDVRQETQYF. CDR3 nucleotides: TGTGCCAGCAGCGTAGACGTCCGACAAGAGACCCAGTACTTC.

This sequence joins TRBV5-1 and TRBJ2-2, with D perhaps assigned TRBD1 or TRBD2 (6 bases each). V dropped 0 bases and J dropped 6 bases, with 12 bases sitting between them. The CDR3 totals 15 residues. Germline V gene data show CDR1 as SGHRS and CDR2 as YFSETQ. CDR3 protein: CASSLDAEGAGELFF. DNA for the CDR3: TGCGCCAGCAGCTTGGACGCGGAGGGGGCCGGGGAGCTGTTTTTT.

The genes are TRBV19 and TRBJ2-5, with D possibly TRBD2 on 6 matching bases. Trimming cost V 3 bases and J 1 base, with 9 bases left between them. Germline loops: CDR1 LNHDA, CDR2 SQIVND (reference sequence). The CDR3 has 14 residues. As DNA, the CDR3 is TGTGCCAGTAGTATTGGGGGGATCCAAGAGACCCAGTACTTC. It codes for CASSIGGIQETQYF. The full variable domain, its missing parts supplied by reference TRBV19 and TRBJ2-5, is DGGITQSPKYLFRKEGQNVTLSCEQNLNHDAMYWYRQDPGQGLRLIYYSQIVNDFQKGDIAEGYSVSREKKESFPLTVTSAQKNPTAFYLCASSIGGIQETQYFGPGTRLLVL.

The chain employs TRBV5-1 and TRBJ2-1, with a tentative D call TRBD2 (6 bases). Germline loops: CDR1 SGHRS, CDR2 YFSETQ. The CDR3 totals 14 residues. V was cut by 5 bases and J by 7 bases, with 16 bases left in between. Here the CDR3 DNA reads TGCGCCAGCAGTATGCTAGCGCTTGGTAATGAGCAGTTCTTC. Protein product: CASSMLALGNEQFF.

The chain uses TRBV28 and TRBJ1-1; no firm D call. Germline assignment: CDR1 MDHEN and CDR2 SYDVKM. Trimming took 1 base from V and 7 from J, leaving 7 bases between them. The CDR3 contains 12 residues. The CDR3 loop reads CASSLSGVEAFF. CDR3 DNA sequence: TGTGCCAGCAGTTTATCAGGAGTTGAAGCTTTCTTT.

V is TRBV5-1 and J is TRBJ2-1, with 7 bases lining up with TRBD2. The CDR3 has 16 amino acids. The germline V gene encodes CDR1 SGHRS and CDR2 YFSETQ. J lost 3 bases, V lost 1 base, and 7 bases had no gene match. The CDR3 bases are TGCGCCAGCAGCTTGTTCGGGGCGGGAGACTACAATGAGCAGTTCTTC. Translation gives CASSLFGAGDYNEQFF.

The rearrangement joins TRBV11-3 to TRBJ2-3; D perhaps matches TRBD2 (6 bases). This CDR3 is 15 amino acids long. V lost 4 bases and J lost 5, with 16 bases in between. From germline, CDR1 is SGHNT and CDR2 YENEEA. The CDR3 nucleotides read TGTGCCAGCAGCTCTTCATCGGGGGAACTAGATACGCAGTATTTT. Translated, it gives CASSSSSGELDTQYF. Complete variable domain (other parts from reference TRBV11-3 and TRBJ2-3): EAGVVQSPRYKIIEKKQPVAFWCNPISGHNTLYWYLQNLGQGPELLIRYENEEAVDDSQLPKDRFSAERLKGVDSTLKIQPAELGDSAVYLCASSSSSGELDTQYFGPGTRLTVL.

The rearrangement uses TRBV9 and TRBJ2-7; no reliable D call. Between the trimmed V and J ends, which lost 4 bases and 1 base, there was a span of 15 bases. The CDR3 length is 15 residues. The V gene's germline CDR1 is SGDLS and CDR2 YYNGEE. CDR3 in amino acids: CASSRSGSPSYEQYF. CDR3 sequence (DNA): TGTGCCAGCAGCCGATCCGGCTCCCCGTCCTACGAGCAGTACTTC.

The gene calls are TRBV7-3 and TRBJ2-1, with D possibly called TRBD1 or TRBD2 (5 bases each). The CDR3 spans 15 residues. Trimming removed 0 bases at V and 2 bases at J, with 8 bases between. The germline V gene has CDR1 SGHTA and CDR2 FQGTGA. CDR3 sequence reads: CASSLTGETYNEQFF. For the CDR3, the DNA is TGTGCCAGCAGCTTAACAGGGGAGACCTACAATGAGCAGTTCTTC.

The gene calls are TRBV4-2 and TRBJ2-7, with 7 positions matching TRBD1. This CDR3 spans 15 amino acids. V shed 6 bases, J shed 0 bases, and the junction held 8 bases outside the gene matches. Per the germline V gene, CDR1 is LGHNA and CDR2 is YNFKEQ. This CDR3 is CASSPGTESSYEQYF. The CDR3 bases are TGTGCCAGCAGTCCCGGGACAGAGAGCTCCTACGAGCAGTACTTC.

The CDR3: CASSRTGTYEQYF. The CDR3 region has the DNA TGTGCCAGCAGCCGGACAGGGACCTACGAGCAGTACTTC. J is TRBJ2-7 and V is TRBV11-2, with 8 nucleotides matching TRBD1. The CDR3 is 13 amino acids. Germline V CDR1 and CDR2: SGHAT, FQNNGV. With V trimmed by 5 bases and J by 2 bases, 2 bases remained unmatched.

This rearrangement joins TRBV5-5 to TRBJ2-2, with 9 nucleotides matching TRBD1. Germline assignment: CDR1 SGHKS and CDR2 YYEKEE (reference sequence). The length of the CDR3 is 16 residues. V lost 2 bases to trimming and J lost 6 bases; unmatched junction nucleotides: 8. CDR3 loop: CASSLRWTGVPGELFF. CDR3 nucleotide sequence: TGTGCCAGCAGCTTAAGGTGGACAGGGGTCCCCGGGGAGCTGTTTTTT.

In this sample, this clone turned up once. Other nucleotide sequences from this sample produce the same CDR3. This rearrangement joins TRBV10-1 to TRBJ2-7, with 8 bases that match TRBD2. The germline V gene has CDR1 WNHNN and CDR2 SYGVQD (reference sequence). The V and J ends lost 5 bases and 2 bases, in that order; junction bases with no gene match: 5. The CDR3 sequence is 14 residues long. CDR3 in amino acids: CASSRTGGPYEQYF. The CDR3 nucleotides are TGCGCCAGCAGTAGGACGGGAGGGCCCTACGAGCAGTACTTC.

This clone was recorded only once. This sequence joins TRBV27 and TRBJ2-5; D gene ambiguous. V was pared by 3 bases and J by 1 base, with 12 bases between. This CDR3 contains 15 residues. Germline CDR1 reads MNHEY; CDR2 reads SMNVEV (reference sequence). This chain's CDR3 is CASSFGRRTQETQYF. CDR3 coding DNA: TGTGCCAGCAGTTTCGGTAGGCGAACCCAAGAGACCCAGTACTTC.

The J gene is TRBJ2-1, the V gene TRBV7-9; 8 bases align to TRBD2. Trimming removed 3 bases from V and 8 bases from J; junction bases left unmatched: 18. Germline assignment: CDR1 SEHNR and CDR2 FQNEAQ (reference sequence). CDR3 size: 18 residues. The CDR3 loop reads CASSFFLESSGSIYEQFF. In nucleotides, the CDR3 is TGTGCCAGCAGCTTTTTCCTCGAGTCCAGCGGGAGCATCTATGAGCAGTTCTTC.

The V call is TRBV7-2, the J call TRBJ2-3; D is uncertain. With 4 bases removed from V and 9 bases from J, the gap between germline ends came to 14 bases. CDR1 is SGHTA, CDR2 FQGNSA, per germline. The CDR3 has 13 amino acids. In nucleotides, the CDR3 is TGTGCCAGCAGCTCCGGCCGGCTTGGCACGCAGTATTTT. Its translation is CASSSGRLGTQYF. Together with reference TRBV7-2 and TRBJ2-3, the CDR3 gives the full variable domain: GAGVSQSPSNKVTEKGKDVELRCDPISGHTALYWYRQSLGQGLEFLIYFQGNSAPDKSGLPSDRFSAERTGGSVSTLTIQRTQQEDSAVYLCASSSGRLGTQYFGPGTRLTVL.

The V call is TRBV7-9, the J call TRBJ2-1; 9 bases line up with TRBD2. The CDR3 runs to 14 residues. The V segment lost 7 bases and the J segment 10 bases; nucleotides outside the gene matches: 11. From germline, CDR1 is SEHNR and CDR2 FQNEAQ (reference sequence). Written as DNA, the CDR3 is TGTGCCAGCACGAGGGCGGGAGGGCCTCTCGAGCAGTTCTTC. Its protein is CASTRAGGPLEQFF.

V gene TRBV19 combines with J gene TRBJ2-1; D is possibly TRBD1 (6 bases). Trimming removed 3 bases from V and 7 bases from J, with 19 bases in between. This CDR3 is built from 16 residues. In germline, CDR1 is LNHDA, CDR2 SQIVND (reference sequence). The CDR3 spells CASSIQKGVIANEQFF. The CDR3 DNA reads TGTGCCAGTAGTATCCAAAAGGGGGTTATCGCTAATGAGCAGTTCTTC.

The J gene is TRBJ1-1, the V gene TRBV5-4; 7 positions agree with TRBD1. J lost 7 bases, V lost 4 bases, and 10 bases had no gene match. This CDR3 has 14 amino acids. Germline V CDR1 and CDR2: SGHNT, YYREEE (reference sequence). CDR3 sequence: CASSVIQGTVEAFF. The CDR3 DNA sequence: TGTGCCAGCAGCGTGATACAGGGGACTGTTGAAGCTTTCTTT.

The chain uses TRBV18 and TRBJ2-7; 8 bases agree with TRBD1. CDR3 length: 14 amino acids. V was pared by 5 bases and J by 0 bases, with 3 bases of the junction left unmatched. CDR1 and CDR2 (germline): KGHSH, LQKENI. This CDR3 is CASSRQGSSYEQYF. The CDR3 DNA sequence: TGTGCCAGCTCAAGACAGGGGAGCTCCTACGAGCAGTACTTC.